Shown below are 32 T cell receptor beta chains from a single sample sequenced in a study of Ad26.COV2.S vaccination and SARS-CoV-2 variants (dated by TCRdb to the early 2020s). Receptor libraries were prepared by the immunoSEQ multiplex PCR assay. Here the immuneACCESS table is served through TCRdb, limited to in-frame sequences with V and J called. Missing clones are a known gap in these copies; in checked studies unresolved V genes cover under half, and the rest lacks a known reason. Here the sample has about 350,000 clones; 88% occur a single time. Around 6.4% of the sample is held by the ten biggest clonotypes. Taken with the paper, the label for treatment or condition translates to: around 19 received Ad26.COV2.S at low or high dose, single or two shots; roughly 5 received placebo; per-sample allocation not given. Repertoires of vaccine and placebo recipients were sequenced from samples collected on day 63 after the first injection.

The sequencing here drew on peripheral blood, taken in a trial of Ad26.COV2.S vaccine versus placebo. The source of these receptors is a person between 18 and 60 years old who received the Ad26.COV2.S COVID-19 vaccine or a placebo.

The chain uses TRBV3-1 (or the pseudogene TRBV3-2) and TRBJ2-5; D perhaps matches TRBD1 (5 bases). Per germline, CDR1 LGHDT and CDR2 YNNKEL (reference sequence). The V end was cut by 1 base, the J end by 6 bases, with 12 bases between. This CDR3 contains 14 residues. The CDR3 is CASSQGQGIQTQYF. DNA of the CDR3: TGTGCCAGCAGCCAAGGGCAGGGAATTCAGACCCAGTACTTC.

DNA for the CDR3: TGTGCCAGCAGCGTCGGACTAGCGGGAGGCGGCAGCTCCTACAATGAGCAGTTCTTC. Translated, it gives CASSVGLAGGGSSYNEQFF. The chain couples TRBV7-9 to TRBJ2-1; TRBD2 matches at 14 bases. The CDR3 is 19 residues long. Germline V gives CDR1 SEHNR, CDR2 FQNEAQ (reference sequence). Germline trimming cut 5 bases from V and 0 bases from J; bases unmatched to any gene: 9.

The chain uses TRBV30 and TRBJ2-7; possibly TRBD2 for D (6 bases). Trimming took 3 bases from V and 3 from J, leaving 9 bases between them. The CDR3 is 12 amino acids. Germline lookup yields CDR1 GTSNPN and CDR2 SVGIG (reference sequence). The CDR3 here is CAWRAGLYEQYF. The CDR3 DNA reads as TGTGCCTGGAGGGCGGGACTCTACGAGCAGTACTTC.

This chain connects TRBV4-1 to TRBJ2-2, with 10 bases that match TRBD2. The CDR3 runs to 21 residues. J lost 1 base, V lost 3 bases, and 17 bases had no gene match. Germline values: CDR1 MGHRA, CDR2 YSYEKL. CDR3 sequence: CASSQAPIQLSGGVNTGELFF. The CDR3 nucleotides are TGCGCCAGCAGCCAGGCCCCGATCCAGTTAAGCGGGGGGGTGAACACCGGGGAGCTGTTTTTT.

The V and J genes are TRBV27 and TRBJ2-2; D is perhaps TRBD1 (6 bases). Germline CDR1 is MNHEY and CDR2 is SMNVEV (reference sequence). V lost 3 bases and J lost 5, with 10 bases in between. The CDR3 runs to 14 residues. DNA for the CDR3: TGTGCCAGCAGTTTCGACAGGCCAACCGGGGAGCTGTTTTTT. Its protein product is CASSFDRPTGELFF.

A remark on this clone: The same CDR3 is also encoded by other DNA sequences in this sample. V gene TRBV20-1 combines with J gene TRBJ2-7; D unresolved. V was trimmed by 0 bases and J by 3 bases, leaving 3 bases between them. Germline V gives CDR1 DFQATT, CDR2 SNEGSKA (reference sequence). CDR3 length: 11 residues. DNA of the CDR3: TGCAGTGCTAGAGATCTCTACGAGCAGTACTTC. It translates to CSARDLYEQYF.

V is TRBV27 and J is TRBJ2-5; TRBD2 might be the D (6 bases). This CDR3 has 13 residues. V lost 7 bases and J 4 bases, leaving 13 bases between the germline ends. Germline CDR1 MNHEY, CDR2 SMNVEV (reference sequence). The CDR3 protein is CASTHRAGETQYF. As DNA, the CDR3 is TGTGCCAGCACCCATCGAGCGGGAGAGACCCAGTACTTC.

This CDR3 is CASSPTGTNEKLFF. The CDR3 DNA reads TGTGCCAGCAGCCCCACAGGGACTAATGAAAAACTGTTTTTT. The chain uses TRBV9 and TRBJ1-4; a weak D match, TRBD1 (6 bases). This CDR3 spans 14 amino acids. Germline V CDR1 and CDR2: SGDLS, YYNGEE. V shed 4 bases and J shed 2 bases, with 9 bases lying between them.

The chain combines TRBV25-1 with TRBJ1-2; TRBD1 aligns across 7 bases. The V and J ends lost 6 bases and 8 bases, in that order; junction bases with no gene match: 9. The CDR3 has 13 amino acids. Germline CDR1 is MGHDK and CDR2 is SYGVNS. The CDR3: CASRKTGRDGYTF. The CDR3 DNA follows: TGTGCCAGCAGAAAGACAGGGAGAGACGGCTACACCTTC.

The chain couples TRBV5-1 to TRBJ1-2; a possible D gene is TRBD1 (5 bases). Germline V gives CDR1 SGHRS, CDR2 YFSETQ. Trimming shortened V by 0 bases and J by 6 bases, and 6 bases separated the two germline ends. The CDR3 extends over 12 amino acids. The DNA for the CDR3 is TGCGCCAGCAGCTTGGGACAGAATGGCTACACCTTC. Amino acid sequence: CASSLGQNGYTF.

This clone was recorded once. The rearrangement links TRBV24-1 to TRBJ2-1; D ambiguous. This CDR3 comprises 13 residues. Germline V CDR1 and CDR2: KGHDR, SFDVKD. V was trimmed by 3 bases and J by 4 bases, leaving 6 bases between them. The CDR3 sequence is CATSDGVYNEQFF. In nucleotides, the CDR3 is TGTGCCACCAGTGATGGCGTGTACAATGAGCAGTTCTTC.

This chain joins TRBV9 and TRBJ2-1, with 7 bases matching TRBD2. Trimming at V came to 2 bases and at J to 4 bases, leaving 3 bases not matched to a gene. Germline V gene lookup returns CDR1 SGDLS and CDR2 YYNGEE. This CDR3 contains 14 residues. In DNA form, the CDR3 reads TGTGCCAGCAGCGTGACTAGCCATTACAATGAGCAGTTCTTC. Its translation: CASSVTSHYNEQFF.

The CDR3, as DNA: TGCGCCAGCAGCTTTAACAGGGGATCAGAGACCCAGTACTTC. Translating gives CASSFNRGSETQYF. The chain is built from TRBV5-1 and TRBJ2-5; 7 nucleotides agree with TRBD1. The CDR3 contains 14 residues. After removal of 2 bases from V and 4 bases from J, the junction contained 5 bases not matched to a gene. Germline CDR1 and CDR2: SGHRS and YFSETQ. The full variable domain, with the rest looked up from reference TRBV5-1 and TRBJ2-5, is KAGVTQTPRYLIKTRGQQVTLSCSPISGHRSVSWYQQTPGQGLQFLFEYFSETQRNKGNFPGRFSGRQFSNSRSEMNVSTLELGDSALYLCASSFNRGSETQYFGPGTRLLVL.

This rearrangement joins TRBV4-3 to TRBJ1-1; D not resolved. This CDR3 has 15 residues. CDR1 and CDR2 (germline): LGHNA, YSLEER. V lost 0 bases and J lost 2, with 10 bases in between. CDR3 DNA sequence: TGCGCCAGCAGCCAAGATAGCCGGACTAACACTGAAGCTTTCTTT. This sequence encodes CASSQDSRTNTEAFF.

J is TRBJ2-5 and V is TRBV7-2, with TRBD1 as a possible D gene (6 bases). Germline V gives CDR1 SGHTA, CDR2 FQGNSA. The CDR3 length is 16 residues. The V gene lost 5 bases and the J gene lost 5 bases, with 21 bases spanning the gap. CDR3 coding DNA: TGTGCCAGCAGCCTTGGACAGTCTAGGTTATCGGAGACCCAGTACTTC. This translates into CASSLGQSRLSETQYF.

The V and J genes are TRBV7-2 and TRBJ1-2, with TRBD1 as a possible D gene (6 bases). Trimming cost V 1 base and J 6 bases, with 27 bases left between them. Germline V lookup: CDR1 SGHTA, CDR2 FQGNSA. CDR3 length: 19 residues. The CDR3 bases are TGTGCCAGCAGCTTAGGGAGTTTCAGGTCAAGAGGGGGAGGAAATGGCTACACCTTC. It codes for CASSLGSFRSRGGGNGYTF.

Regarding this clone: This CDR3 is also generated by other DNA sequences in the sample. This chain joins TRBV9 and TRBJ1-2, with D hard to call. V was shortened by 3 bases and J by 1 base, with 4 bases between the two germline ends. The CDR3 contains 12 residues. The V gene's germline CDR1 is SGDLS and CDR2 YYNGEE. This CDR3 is CASSGVNYGYTF. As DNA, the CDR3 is TGTGCCAGCAGCGGGGTTAACTATGGCTACACCTTC. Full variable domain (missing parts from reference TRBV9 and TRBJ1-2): DSGVTQTPKHLITATGQRVTLRCSPRSGDLSVYWYQQSLDQGLQFLIQYYNGEERAKGNILERFSAQQFPDLHSELNLSSLELGDSALYFCASSGVNYGYTFGSGTRLTVV.

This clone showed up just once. Here the CDR3 reads CASSLVTYEQYF. DNA for the CDR3: TGTGCCAGCAGCTTAGTTACCTACGAGCAGTACTTC. The V and J genes are TRBV7-9 and TRBJ2-7; no firm D call. Trimming stripped 1 base from V and 2 bases from J, with 3 bases between. This CDR3 is 12 amino acids long. Germline V gene data show CDR1 as SEHNR and CDR2 as FQNEAQ (reference sequence). Together with reference TRBV7-9 and TRBJ2-7, the CDR3 gives the full variable domain: DTGVSQNPRHKITKRGQNVTFRCDPISEHNRLYWYRQTLGQGPEFLTYFQNEAQLEKSRLLSDRFSAERPKGSFSTLEIQRTEQGDSAMYLCASSLVTYEQYFGPGTRLTVT.

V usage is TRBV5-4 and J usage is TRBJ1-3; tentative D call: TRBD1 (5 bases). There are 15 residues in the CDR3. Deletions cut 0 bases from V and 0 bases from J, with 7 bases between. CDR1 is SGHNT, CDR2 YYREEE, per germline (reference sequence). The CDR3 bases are TGTGCCAGCAGCTTGGTTGGGGGCTCTGGAAACACCATATATTTT. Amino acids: CASSLVGGSGNTIYF.

Here the CDR3 DNA reads TGTGCCAGCAGCTTGCGAGGACAGGGGATAGTGAACACCATATATTTT. Translated, it gives CASSLRGQGIVNTIYF. The chain has TRBV7-2 and TRBJ1-3; 9 nucleotides match TRBD1. CDR3 length: 16 residues. Germline V gene sequence: CDR1 SGHTA, CDR2 FQGNSA. The trim removed 3 bases at V and 7 bases at J, leaving 10 bases unmatched.

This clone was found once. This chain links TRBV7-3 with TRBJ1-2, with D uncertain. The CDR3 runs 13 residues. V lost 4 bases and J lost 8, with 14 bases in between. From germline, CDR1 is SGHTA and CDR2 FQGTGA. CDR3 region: CASSSWTPEGYTF. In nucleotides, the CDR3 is TGTGCCAGCAGCTCCTGGACCCCAGAGGGCTACACCTTC.

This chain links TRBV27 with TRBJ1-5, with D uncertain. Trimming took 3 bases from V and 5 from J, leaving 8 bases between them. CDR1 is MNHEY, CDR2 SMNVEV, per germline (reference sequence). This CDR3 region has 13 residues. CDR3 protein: CASSFSGHQPQHF. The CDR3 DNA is TGTGCCAGCAGTTTCTCGGGCCATCAGCCCCAGCATTTT.

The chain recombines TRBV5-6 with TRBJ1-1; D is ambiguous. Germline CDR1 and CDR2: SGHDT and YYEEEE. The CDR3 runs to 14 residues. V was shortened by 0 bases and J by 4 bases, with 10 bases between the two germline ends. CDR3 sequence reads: CASSLVGRPTEAFF. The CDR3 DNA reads TGTGCCAGCAGCTTGGTCGGGAGGCCCACTGAAGCTTTCTTT. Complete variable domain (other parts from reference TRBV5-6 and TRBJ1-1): DAGVTQSPTHLIKTRGQQVTLRCSPKSGHDTVSWYQQALGQGPQFIFQYYEEEERQRGNFPDRFSGHQFPNYSSELNVNALLLGDSALYLCASSLVGRPTEAFFGQGTRLTVV.

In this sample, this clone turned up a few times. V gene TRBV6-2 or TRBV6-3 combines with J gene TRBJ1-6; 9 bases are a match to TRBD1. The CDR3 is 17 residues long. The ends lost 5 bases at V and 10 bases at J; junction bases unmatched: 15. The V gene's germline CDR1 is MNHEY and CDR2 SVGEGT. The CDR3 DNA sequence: TGTGCCAGCAGTACCCCGACAGGGGGTACCCTATGGTCACCCCTCCACTTT. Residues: CASSTPTGGTLWSPLHF.

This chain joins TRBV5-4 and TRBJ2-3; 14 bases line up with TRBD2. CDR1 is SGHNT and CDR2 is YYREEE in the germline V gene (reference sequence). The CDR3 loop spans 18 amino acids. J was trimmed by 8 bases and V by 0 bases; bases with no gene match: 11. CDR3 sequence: CASSLAERGLAGEGTQYF. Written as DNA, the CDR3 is TGTGCCAGCAGCTTGGCGGAGCGGGGACTAGCGGGAGAGGGTACGCAGTATTTT.

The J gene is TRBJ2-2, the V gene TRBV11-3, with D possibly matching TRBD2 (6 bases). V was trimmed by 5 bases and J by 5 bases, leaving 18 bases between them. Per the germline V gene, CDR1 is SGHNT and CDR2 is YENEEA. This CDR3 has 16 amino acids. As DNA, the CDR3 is TGTGCCAGCAGCCCCCGAAGCCGGGGAGGTACCGGGGAGCTGTTTTTT. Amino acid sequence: CASSPRSRGGTGELFF.

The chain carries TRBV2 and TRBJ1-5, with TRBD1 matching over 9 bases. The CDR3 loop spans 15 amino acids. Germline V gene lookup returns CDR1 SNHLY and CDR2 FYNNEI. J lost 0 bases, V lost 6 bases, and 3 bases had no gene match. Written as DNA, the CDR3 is TGTGCCAGCAGGGGACAGGGCCTTAGCAATCAGCCCCAGCATTTT. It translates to CASRGQGLSNQPQHF.

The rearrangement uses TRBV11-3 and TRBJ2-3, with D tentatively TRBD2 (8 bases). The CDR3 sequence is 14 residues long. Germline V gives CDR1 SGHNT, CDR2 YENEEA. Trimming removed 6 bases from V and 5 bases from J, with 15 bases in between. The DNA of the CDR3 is TGTGCCAGCAGTCTTAGCGGGACAGTAGATACGCAGTATTTT. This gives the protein CASSLSGTVDTQYF.

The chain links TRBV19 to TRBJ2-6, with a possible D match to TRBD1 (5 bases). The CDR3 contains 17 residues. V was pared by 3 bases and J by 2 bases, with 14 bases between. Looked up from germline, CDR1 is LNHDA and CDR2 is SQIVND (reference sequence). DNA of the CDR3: TGTGCCAGTAGTATTCAAGGGGAAACAGCTGGGGCCAACGTCCTGACTTTC. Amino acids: CASSIQGETAGANVLTF.

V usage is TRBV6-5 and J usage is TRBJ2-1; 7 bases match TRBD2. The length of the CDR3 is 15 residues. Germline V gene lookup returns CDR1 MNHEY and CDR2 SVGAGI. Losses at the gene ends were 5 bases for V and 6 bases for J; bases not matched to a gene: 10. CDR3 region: CASSPLGGGANEQFF. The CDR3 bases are TGTGCCAGCAGTCCCCTCGGGGGAGGGGCCAATGAGCAGTTCTTC.

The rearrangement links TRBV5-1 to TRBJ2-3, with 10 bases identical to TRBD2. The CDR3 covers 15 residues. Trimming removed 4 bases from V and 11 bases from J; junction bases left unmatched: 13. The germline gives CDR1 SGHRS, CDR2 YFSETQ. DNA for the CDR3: TGCGCCAGCAGCAGTTCAAGTAGCGGGAGGTTTGTGCAGTATTTT. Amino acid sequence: CASSSSSSGRFVQYF.

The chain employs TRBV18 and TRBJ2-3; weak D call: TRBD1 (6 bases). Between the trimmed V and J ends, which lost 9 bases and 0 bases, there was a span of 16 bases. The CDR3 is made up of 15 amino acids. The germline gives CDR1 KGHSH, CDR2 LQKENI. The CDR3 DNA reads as TGTGCCAGTTCCCGACAGGTATCTAGCACAGATACGCAGTATTTT. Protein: CASSRQVSSTDTQYF. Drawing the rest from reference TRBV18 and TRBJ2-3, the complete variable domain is NAGVMQNPRHLVRRRGQEARLRCSPMKGHSHVYWYRQLPEEGLKFMVYLQKENIIDESGMPKERFSAEFPKEGPSILRIQQVVRGDSAAYFCASSRQVSSTDTQYFGPGTRLTVL.